This TCR beta chain was sequenced in a study of T cell changes during pregnancy in multiple sclerosis. Sequencing was performed with immunoSEQ multiplex PCR; in TCRdb, only in-frame clones are kept and a portion is missing. The table records fewer than 140,000 clones, about 90% of them present only once. This CDR3 contains 12 residues. Deletions cut 6 bases from V and 5 bases from J, with 10 bases between. Germline V gene sequence: CDR1 SNHLY, CDR2 FYNNEI. The TCR comes from a female donor with multiple sclerosis, enrolled in a pregnancy study. V usage is TRBV2 and J usage is TRBJ1-2, with unresolved D. Here the sequenced sample was peripheral blood, taken before pregnancy. CDR3 bases: TGTGCCAGCAGGTCGACACCTTATGGCTACACCTTC. Its translation is CASRSTPYGYTF.